A single sample gave rise to the 16 T cell receptor beta chains below, sequenced in a study of blood T cell repertoires in COVID-19. Sequencing used immunoSEQ multiplex PCR; TCRdb keeps in-frame clones, though not all of them. The repertoire holds about 180,000 clones, with 90% as singletons. The sequenced sample was peripheral blood. Every receptor here comes from a man between 45 and 60 years old with acute or convalescent COVID-19.

The J gene is TRBJ2-5, the V gene TRBV2; D not certain. The length of the CDR3 is 12 residues. CDR1 and CDR2 from the germline V gene are SNHLY and FYNNEI. V was cut by 4 bases and J by 2 bases, with 5 bases left in between. The DNA of the CDR3 is TGTGCCAGCAGTGGCGTGCAAGAGACCCAGTACTTC. Translation: CASSGVQETQYF.

The CDR3 sequence: CATSRAYSSEAFF. CDR3 in DNA: TGTGCCACCAGCAGAGCCTACTCCTCTGAAGCTTTCTTT. The chain employs TRBV15 and TRBJ1-1, with D unresolved. CDR1 LNHNV and CDR2 YYDKDF come from the germline V gene (reference sequence). The CDR3 consists of 13 residues. With 1 base removed from V and 6 bases from J, the gap between germline ends came to 9 bases.

The chain employs TRBV28 and TRBJ1-6; 7 nucleotides align to TRBD1. Germline V lookup: CDR1 MDHEN, CDR2 SYDVKM. The CDR3 is 13 residues long. V lost 8 bases, J lost 9 bases, and 7 bases stayed unmatched. The CDR3 DNA follows: TGTGCCAGCCAATGGACAGGAGGTTCACCCCTCCACTTT. Protein: CASQWTGGSPLHF. Full variable domain (missing parts from reference TRBV28 and TRBJ1-6): DVKVTQSSRYLVKRTGEKVFLECVQDMDHENMFWYRQDPGLGLRLIYFSYDVKMKEKGDIPEGYSVSREKKERFSLILESASTNQTSMYLCASQWTGGSPLHFGNGTRLTVT.

This chain connects TRBV5-4 to TRBJ2-1, with unresolved D. Germline loops: CDR1 SGHNT, CDR2 YYREEE (reference sequence). V lost 4 bases, J lost 5 bases, and 4 bases lay in between. This CDR3 contains 11 residues. CDR3 protein: CASSLNNEQFF. CDR3 nucleotide sequence: TGTGCCAGCAGCCTAAACAATGAGCAGTTCTTC.

The chain recombines TRBV5-8 with TRBJ2-5; 10 bases match TRBD1. J gave up 5 bases and V 4 bases, and 8 bases lay outside the gene matches. This CDR3 is built from 15 residues. The germline V gene encodes CDR1 SGHTS and CDR2 YDEGEE. DNA for the CDR3: TGTGCCAGCAGCCCTGGGAGGACAGGGGGGGAGACCCAGTACTTC. This encodes CASSPGRTGGETQYF.

Here the CDR3 DNA reads TGTGCCAGCAGTTACGGCAGACACATCTATGGCTACACCTTC. Translating it yields CASSYGRHIYGYTF. The chain is built from TRBV6-5 and TRBJ1-2; no firm D call. The CDR3 has 14 residues. The germline V gene has CDR1 MNHEY and CDR2 SVGAGI. V was pared by 2 bases and J by 4 bases, with 11 bases between.

CDR3 DNA: TGTGCCAGCAGCCTGGGACTAGCGGGAAAAGATACGCAGTATTTT. Its translation: CASSLGLAGKDTQYF. This chain joins TRBV6-2 or TRBV6-3 and TRBJ2-3; TRBD2 matches 13 bases. The V gene's germline CDR1 is MNHEY and CDR2 SVGEGT. The CDR3 covers 15 residues. Trimming at V came to 6 bases and at J to 5 bases, leaving 5 bases not matched to a gene.

In DNA, the CDR3 is TGTGCCAGCAGAGCAAACGGGGTTAGCTCCTATAATTCACCCCTCCACTTT. This codes for CASRANGVSSYNSPLHF. The chain links TRBV27 to TRBJ1-6; D unclear. This CDR3 is built from 17 residues. Trimming took off 6 bases at V and 0 bases at J, with 15 bases between the two ends. Germline CDR1 and CDR2: MNHEY and SMNVEV (reference sequence).

This clone was counted only a few times. V and J are TRBV5-1 and TRBJ2-7; 9 bases are a match to TRBD2. Looked up from germline, CDR1 is SGHRS and CDR2 is YFSETQ. The junction had 2 bases not matched to a gene; V was cut back by 0 bases and J by 1 base. The CDR3 covers 15 residues. CDR3 sequence reads: CASSLVAGASYEQYF. The CDR3 nucleotides read TGCGCCAGCAGCTTGGTAGCGGGGGCGTCCTACGAGCAGTACTTC.

There are a few counts of this clone. At one boundary the junction diverges from the germline segment, which might be a read error. V usage is TRBV2 and J usage is TRBJ1-2; 8 positions match TRBD1. This CDR3 comprises 13 residues. The V gene's germline CDR1 is SNHLY and CDR2 FYNNEI. The CDR3 DNA reads as TGTGCCAGCAGTGAAGCCGGACAGGGAACTTTAGACTTC. Its translation is CASSEAGQGTLDF.

The chain joins TRBV7-2 to TRBJ2-7; 8 bases match TRBD1. The germline gives CDR1 SGHTA, CDR2 FQGNSA. Trimming removed 6 bases from V and 0 bases from J; junction bases left unmatched: 7. CDR3 length: 15 amino acids. The CDR3 reads CASSIVGQDSYEQYF. The DNA for the CDR3 is TGTGCCAGCAGTATAGTGGGACAGGACTCCTACGAGCAGTACTTC. The whole variable domain, filled in from reference TRBV7-2 and TRBJ2-7, reads GAGVSQSPSNKVTEKGKDVELRCDPISGHTALYWYRQSLGQGLEFLIYFQGNSAPDKSGLPSDRFSAERTGGSVSTLTIQRTQQEDSAVYLCASSIVGQDSYEQYFGPGTRLTVT.

The rearrangement links TRBV6-5 to TRBJ1-1, with D perhaps TRBD1 (5 bases). Germline assignment: CDR1 MNHEY and CDR2 SVGAGI. The CDR3 is made up of 12 amino acids. Trimming shortened V by 8 bases and J by 4 bases, and 11 bases separated the two germline ends. The CDR3 nucleotides are TGTGCCAGCTCCAGTGGGGCCACTGAAGCTTTCTTT. Its protein is CASSSGATEAFF.

The V call is TRBV3-1 (or the pseudogene TRBV3-2), the J call TRBJ2-1; 10 bases fit TRBD2. Looked up from germline, CDR1 is LGHDT and CDR2 is YNNKEL (reference sequence). Trimming cost V 1 base and J 2 bases; bases outside gene matches: 2. The CDR3 contains 16 residues. The CDR3 spells CASSQVLAGAYNEQFF. CDR3 bases: TGTGCCAGCAGCCAAGTCCTAGCGGGAGCCTACAATGAGCAGTTCTTC.

The chain employs TRBV28 and TRBJ2-7; D is unclear. With 2 bases removed from V and 6 bases from J, the gap between germline ends came to 14 bases. Germline CDR1 is MDHEN and CDR2 is SYDVKM. There are 14 residues in the CDR3. For the CDR3, the DNA is TGTGCCAGCAGTTTACACCGTAGCCTTATCGAGCAGTACGTC. Translation gives CASSLHRSLIEQYV.

This clone was counted a single time. The chain combines TRBV27 with TRBJ2-1, with 7 bases aligning to TRBD1. Per the germline V gene, CDR1 is MNHEY and CDR2 is SMNVEV (reference sequence). This CDR3 is built from 15 residues. The V and J ends lost 5 bases and 1 base, in that order; junction bases with no gene match: 5. The CDR3 region has the DNA TGTGCCAGCAGTCTAATCAGGGGGTCCTACAATGAGCAGTTCTTC. Amino acid sequence: CASSLIRGSYNEQFF.

The CDR3 sequence is CASSNQGGEQYF. Here the CDR3 DNA reads TGTGCCAGCAGTAACCAAGGAGGCGAGCAGTACTTC. This chain joins TRBV6-2 or TRBV6-3 and TRBJ2-7; possible D gene TRBD2, 5 bases. V lost 5 bases to trimming and J lost 6 bases, with 11 bases between them. Looked up from germline, CDR1 is MNHEY and CDR2 is SVGEGT. CDR3 length: 12 residues.